A single sample is the source of the 27 T cell receptor beta chains below, sequenced in a study of radiotherapy plus CTLA-4 blockade in lung cancer. TCRdb's table, derived via immunoSEQ multiplex PCR, lists solely in-frame clones and lacks some. Altogether nearly 95,000 clones are present, approximately 80% being singletons, with the ten largest covering about 25%. The sequenced sample was peripheral blood, obtained from a patient treated with radiotherapy plus ipilimumab. These receptors originate from a human donor with non-small cell lung cancer that progressed on radiotherapy plus ipilimumab.

The rearrangement uses TRBV11-2 and TRBJ2-5; possibly TRBD2 for D (5 bases). Looked up from germline, CDR1 is SGHAT and CDR2 is FQNNGV. Trimming removed 5 bases at V and 4 bases at J, with 17 bases between. The CDR3 extends over 15 amino acids. The CDR3 DNA follows: TGTGCCAGCAGCCCCACCCCGGGGATCGGAGAGACCCAGTACTTC. Its translation: CASSPTPGIGETQYF.

The chain carries TRBV11-3 and TRBJ2-7, with a tentative D call TRBD2 (5 bases). Germline values: CDR1 SGHNT, CDR2 YENEEA. This CDR3 comprises 16 residues. V was pared by 3 bases and J by 1 base, with 16 bases between. The CDR3 loop is CASSFQSEGVSYEQYV. CDR3 sequence (DNA): TGTGCCAGCAGCTTTCAGAGCGAGGGTGTTTCCTACGAGCAGTACGTC.

The V gene is TRBV15, the J gene TRBJ1-3, with 8 bases fitting TRBD1. V lost 3 bases to trimming and J lost 3 bases; unmatched junction nucleotides: 1. The CDR3 spans 14 residues. Germline V lookup: CDR1 LNHNV, CDR2 YYDKDF (reference sequence). The CDR3 is CATSSDRGGNTIYF. In DNA, the CDR3 is TGTGCCACCAGCAGTGACAGGGGTGGAAACACCATATATTTT.

This chain links TRBV28 with TRBJ2-2; TRBD1 matches 8 bases. With V trimmed by 3 bases and J by 3 bases, 3 bases remained unmatched. The V gene's germline CDR1 is MDHEN and CDR2 SYDVKM. This CDR3 spans 15 amino acids. The CDR3 region is CASSFRQGYTGELFF. The CDR3 region has the DNA TGTGCCAGCAGTTTTCGACAGGGGTACACCGGGGAGCTGTTTTTT. The full variable domain, completed using reference TRBV28 and TRBJ2-2, is DVKVTQSSRYLVKRTGEKVFLECVQDMDHENMFWYRQDPGLGLRLIYFSYDVKMKEKGDIPEGYSVSREKKERFSLILESASTNQTSMYLCASSFRQGYTGELFFGEGSRLTVL.

The chain couples TRBV7-8 to TRBJ1-2; D is unresolved. Per the germline V gene, CDR1 is SGHVS and CDR2 is FQNEAQ. The ends were cut back, 5 bases at V and 8 bases at J, with 18 bases in the middle. CDR3 length: 14 residues. CDR3 protein: CASSGITANGGYTF. Here the CDR3 DNA reads TGTGCCAGCAGCGGGATAACAGCCAATGGGGGCTACACCTTC.

The chain is built from TRBV29-1 and TRBJ1-2, with D possibly being TRBD1 (6 bases). Germline V CDR1 and CDR2: SQVTM, ANQGSEA. The CDR3 sequence is 14 residues long. Trimming stripped 7 bases from V and 3 bases from J, with 18 bases between. The CDR3 bases are TGCAGCGCCGGAGGGGGGGACGTGGACTATGGCTACACCTTC. This gives the protein CSAGGGDVDYGYTF.

The chain is built from TRBV5-1 and TRBJ2-3; no definite D call. V was trimmed by 1 base and J by 0 bases, leaving 12 bases between them. The CDR3 totals 16 residues. Looked up from germline, CDR1 is SGHRS and CDR2 is YFSETQ. The DNA for the CDR3 is TGCGCCAGCAGCTTGTCTCGCCCACGAAGCACAGATACGCAGTATTTT. Translated, it gives CASSLSRPRSTDTQYF.

The chain combines TRBV27 with TRBJ1-1; D call uncertain. V was shortened by 3 bases and J by 3 bases, with 8 bases between the two germline ends. Germline V gene sequence: CDR1 MNHEY, CDR2 SMNVEV (reference sequence). The CDR3 contains 13 residues. As DNA, the CDR3 is TGTGCCAGCAGTTTTGCAGAATACACTGAAGCTTTCTTT. Translating it yields CASSFAEYTEAFF.

This sequence joins TRBV19 and TRBJ2-2; D uncertain. The CDR3 has 14 residues. Deletions cut 1 base from V and 7 bases from J, with 10 bases between. CDR1 is LNHDA, CDR2 SQIVND, per germline (reference sequence). CDR3 sequence reads: CASSIAASIGELFF. As DNA, the CDR3 is TGTGCCAGTAGTATAGCCGCTAGTATCGGGGAGCTGTTTTTT.

The CDR3 DNA follows: TGTGCCAGCAGCTCAGGGTTGGAGACCCAGTACTTC. Its protein product is CASSSGLETQYF. V gene TRBV7-9 combines with J gene TRBJ2-5; D may be TRBD1 (5 bases). CDR3 size: 12 residues. The germline V gene has CDR1 SEHNR and CDR2 FQNEAQ (reference sequence). V was cut by 4 bases and J by 5 bases, with 8 bases left in between.

The chain has TRBV10-3 and TRBJ2-2; 10 bases map to TRBD2. The CDR3 runs 17 residues. V lost 10 bases to trimming and J lost 6 bases; unmatched junction nucleotides: 17. Per the germline V gene, CDR1 is ENHRY and CDR2 is SYGVKD. The CDR3 nucleotides are TGTGCCACCCTCTGGAGTACAGCGGGAGGGCCCGCCGGGGAGCTGTTTTTT. This gives the protein CATLWSTAGGPAGELFF.

CDR3 DNA sequence: TGCGCCAGCAGCAAGGGACAGGGCACAGATACGCAGTATTTT. Amino acids: CASSKGQGTDTQYF. The J gene is TRBJ2-3, the V gene TRBV5-1, with TRBD1 matching over 8 bases. The CDR3 contains 14 residues. Germline loops: CDR1 SGHRS, CDR2 YFSETQ. J gave up 1 base and V 4 bases, and 2 bases lay outside the gene matches. Based on the CDR3 plus reference TRBV5-1 and TRBJ2-3, the full variable domain is KAGVTQTPRYLIKTRGQQVTLSCSPISGHRSVSWYQQTPGQGLQFLFEYFSETQRNKGNFPGRFSGRQFSNSRSEMNVSTLELGDSALYLCASSKGQGTDTQYFGPGTRLTVL.

V and J are TRBV27 and TRBJ2-1; D call uncertain. Germline V gene lookup returns CDR1 MNHEY and CDR2 SMNVEV (reference sequence). The germline V and J ends were trimmed by 3 bases and 1 base, with 19 bases remaining between them. This CDR3 comprises 18 residues. CDR3 in amino acids: CASSLKVLYSRSYNEQFF. The CDR3 DNA sequence: TGTGCCAGCAGTTTGAAGGTCCTCTATAGTAGGTCCTACAATGAGCAGTTCTTC.

This clone has more than one count but fewer than ten. The J gene is TRBJ2-2, the V gene TRBV4-1; D is uncertain. CDR3 length: 15 residues. V lost 1 base to trimming and J lost 6 bases, with 12 bases between them. CDR1 is MGHRA, CDR2 YSYEKL, per germline. CDR3 sequence reads: CASSQVPSTPGELFF. The CDR3 DNA is TGCGCCAGCAGCCAAGTCCCGTCGACCCCCGGGGAGCTGTTTTTT.

The V and J genes are TRBV6-1 and TRBJ1-1; 7 bases fit TRBD1. CDR3 length: 15 residues. Germline assignment: CDR1 MNHNS and CDR2 SASEGT. J was trimmed by 4 bases and V by 2 bases; bases with no gene match: 7. This CDR3 reads CASSEYRGLGTEAFF. The CDR3 region has the DNA TGTGCCAGCAGTGAATACAGGGGATTGGGCACTGAAGCTTTCTTT.

The V call is TRBV27, the J call TRBJ2-7; D might be TRBD2 (6 bases). V lost 3 bases to trimming and J lost 4 bases, with 16 bases between them. The CDR3 covers 15 residues. Germline assignment: CDR1 MNHEY and CDR2 SMNVEV (reference sequence). The CDR3 sequence is CASSFSWEAPYEQYF. The CDR3 nucleotides are TGTGCCAGCAGTTTTTCGTGGGAGGCGCCTTACGAGCAGTACTTC.

The chain combines TRBV6-1 with TRBJ2-1; possibly TRBD2 for D (5 bases). CDR3 length equals 12 residues. The germline CDR1 and CDR2 sequences are MNHNS and SASEGT. Trimming left V 5 bases short and J 8 bases short, with 10 bases between. CDR3 coding DNA: TGTGCCAGCAGTCCCAGCGGTCATGAGCAGTTCTTC. The encoded protein is CASSPSGHEQFF.

The chain carries TRBV5-8 and TRBJ2-2, with TRBD1 identical over 7 bases. The V and J ends lost 0 bases and 6 bases, in that order; junction bases with no gene match: 5. Germline values: CDR1 SGHTS, CDR2 YDEGEE. The CDR3 has 15 residues. The CDR3 nucleotides are TGTGCCAGCAGCTTGGAGGGGGCACGGTCCGGGGAGCTGTTTTTT. This encodes CASSLEGARSGELFF.

This clone was observed a few times. The rearrangement joins TRBV10-2 to TRBJ1-1; tentatively, D is TRBD1 (6 bases). The ends were cut back, 7 bases at V and 1 base at J, with 10 bases in the middle. There are 13 residues in the CDR3. The germline CDR1 and CDR2 sequences are WSHSY and SAAADI. The CDR3 protein is CASTPTGNTEAFF. In DNA, the CDR3 is TGCGCCAGCACCCCGACAGGGAACACTGAAGCTTTCTTT.

The chain has TRBV19 and TRBJ2-1, with 8 bases aligning to TRBD2. The CDR3 runs to 15 residues. Looked up from germline, CDR1 is LNHDA and CDR2 is SQIVND (reference sequence). J lost 6 bases, V lost 1 base, and 5 bases had no gene match. CDR3 sequence: CASSIVPSGSNEQFF. The DNA for the CDR3 is TGTGCCAGTAGTATAGTCCCCAGCGGGAGCAATGAGCAGTTCTTC.

The rearrangement links TRBV18 to TRBJ2-5; 10 bases are shared with TRBD2. CDR3 length equals 17 residues. The germline V gene has CDR1 KGHSH and CDR2 LQKENI. V was pared by 3 bases and J by 0 bases, with 7 bases of the junction left unmatched. The CDR3 reads CASSPLRGLADQETQYF. The CDR3 DNA sequence: TGTGCCAGCTCACCCCTACGAGGACTAGCGGACCAAGAGACCCAGTACTTC.

This chain uses TRBV5-1 with TRBJ2-5; unclear D gene. This CDR3 is 15 amino acids long. CDR1 is SGHRS, CDR2 YFSETQ, per germline. The V and J ends lost 0 bases and 0 bases respectively, with 9 bases between them. In DNA form, the CDR3 reads TGCGCCAGCAGCTTGGGGCGGCAGGACCAAGAGACCCAGTACTTC. It specifies CASSLGRQDQETQYF.

V usage is TRBV2 and J usage is TRBJ1-4; unclear D gene. Germline V lookup: CDR1 SNHLY, CDR2 FYNNEI. The CDR3 contains 15 residues. V dropped 7 bases and J dropped 8 bases, with 20 bases sitting between them. Here the CDR3 DNA reads TGTGCCAGCACAAAGGACCCCGGACGGTTGGAAAAACTGTTTTTT. Its translation is CASTKDPGRLEKLFF. The variable domain in full, completed from reference TRBV2 and TRBJ1-4, reads EPEVTQTPSHQVTQMGQEVILRCVPISNHLYFYWYRQILGQKVEFLVSFYNNEISEKSEIFDDQFSVERPDGSNFTLKIRSTKLEDSAMYFCASTKDPGRLEKLFFGSGTQLSVL.

This chain uses TRBV29-1 with TRBJ2-1; D gene unclear. Per germline, CDR1 SQVTM and CDR2 ANQGSEA. V dropped 5 bases and J dropped 0 bases, with 5 bases sitting between them. The length of the CDR3 is 12 residues. CDR3 in DNA: TGCAGCGTTTACAGCTCCTACAATGAGCAGTTCTTC. The encoded protein is CSVYSSYNEQFF.

This sequence joins TRBV7-3 and TRBJ2-3; D unclear. Trimming removed 4 bases at V and 3 bases at J, with 5 bases between. The CDR3 extends over 12 amino acids. Germline loops: CDR1 SGHTA, CDR2 FQGTGA. The CDR3 sequence: CASSYLTDTQYF. The CDR3 region has the DNA TGTGCCAGCAGCTATTTGACAGATACGCAGTATTTT.

The rearrangement links TRBV28 to TRBJ1-5, with D possibly TRBD1 on 5 matching bases. The V end lost 6 bases, the J end lost 6 bases, and 15 bases lay between the germline ends. This CDR3 has 14 residues. Looked up from germline, CDR1 is MDHEN and CDR2 is SYDVKM. Here the CDR3 reads CASRPGGVSQPQHF. The CDR3 DNA follows: TGTGCCAGCAGGCCCGGGGGGGTTAGTCAGCCCCAGCATTTT.

Here the CDR3 DNA reads TGTGCCAGCAGCGTAGCTTTAAGCACAGATACGCAGTATTTT. Amino acid sequence: CASSVALSTDTQYF. The V and J genes are TRBV9 and TRBJ2-3; D is undetermined. The CDR3 is made up of 14 amino acids. Per the germline V gene, CDR1 is SGDLS and CDR2 is YYNGEE. The germline V and J ends were trimmed by 0 bases and 0 bases, with 5 bases remaining between them.